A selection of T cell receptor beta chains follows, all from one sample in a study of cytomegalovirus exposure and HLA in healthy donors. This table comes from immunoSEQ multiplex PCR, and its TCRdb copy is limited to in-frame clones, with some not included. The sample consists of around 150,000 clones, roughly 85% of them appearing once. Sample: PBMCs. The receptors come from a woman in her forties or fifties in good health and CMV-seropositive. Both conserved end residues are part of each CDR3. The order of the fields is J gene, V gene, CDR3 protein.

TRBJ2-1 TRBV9 CASSADPTGGWNEQFF
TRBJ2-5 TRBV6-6 CASSYIQGVQQETQYF
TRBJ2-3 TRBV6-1 CASSDGLAGVSTQYF
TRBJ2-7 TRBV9 CASSGGSSGYEQYF
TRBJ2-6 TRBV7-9 CASSSRGLAGGGANVLTF
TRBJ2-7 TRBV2 CASSGGSGRARGEQYF
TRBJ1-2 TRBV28 CASSLPARRGYTF
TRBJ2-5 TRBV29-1 CSVEGLAGHKETQYF
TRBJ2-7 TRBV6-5 CASSYAYGDSYEQYF
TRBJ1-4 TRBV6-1 CASSLGDRGEKLFF
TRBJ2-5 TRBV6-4 CASTITREETQYF
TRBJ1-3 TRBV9 CASSIQGDLGNTIYF
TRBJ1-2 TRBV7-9 CASSLIRGTAYGYTF
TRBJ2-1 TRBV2 CASRKGGIVRNEQFF
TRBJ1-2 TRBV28 CASRPPPGAGYGYTF
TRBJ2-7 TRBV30 CAWSGTTGSAEQYF
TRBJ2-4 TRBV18 CASSPSAKNIQYF
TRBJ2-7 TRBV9 CASSARDRSDHEQYF
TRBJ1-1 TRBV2 CASRQGRAAEAFF
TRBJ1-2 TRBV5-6 CASSLPRDYGYTF
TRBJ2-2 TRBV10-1 CASRGGGAGELFF
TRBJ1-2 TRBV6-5 CASSPRRGVAYGYTF
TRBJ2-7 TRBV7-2 CASSLGASLVYEQYF
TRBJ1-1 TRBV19 CASSHRLRVDTEAFF
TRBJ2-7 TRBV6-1 CASTGPLASYEQYF
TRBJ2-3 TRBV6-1 CASPPPGWTDTQYF
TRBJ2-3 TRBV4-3 CASSQEAIAGGQADTQYF
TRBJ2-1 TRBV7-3 CASSLAGGPNEQFF
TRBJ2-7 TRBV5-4 CASRGRGGSSTYEQYF
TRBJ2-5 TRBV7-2 CASSSPRSGETQYF
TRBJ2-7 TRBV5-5 CASSLRLAGGLLNSYEQYF
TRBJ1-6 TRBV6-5 CASSFLQGNASPLHF
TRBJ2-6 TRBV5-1 CASSLIPGGTGANVLTF
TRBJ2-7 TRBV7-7 CASSTSIAGFYEQYF
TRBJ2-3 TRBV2 CASSADVRLAGGGTQYF
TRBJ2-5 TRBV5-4 CASSFVGAETQYF
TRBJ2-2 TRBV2 CASSEHVAGGPVTGELFF
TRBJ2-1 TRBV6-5 CASSYRYEQFF
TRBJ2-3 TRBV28 CASRGPIDTQYF
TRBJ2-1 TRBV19 CASSISDRSFSYNEQFF
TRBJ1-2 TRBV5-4 CASSLEGASTNYGYTF
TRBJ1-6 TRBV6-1 CASTTGGLDNSPLHF
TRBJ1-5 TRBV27 CASSWGLRAPQHF
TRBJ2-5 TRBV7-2 CASSLERRRFQYF
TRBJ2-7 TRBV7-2 CASSPDALAGGRGQYF
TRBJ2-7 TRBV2 CASSTKEEQYF
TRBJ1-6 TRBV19 CASSISGRNSPLHF
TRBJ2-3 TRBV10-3 CAIRGTSGSTDTQYF
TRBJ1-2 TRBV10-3 CAISNGGEYGYTF
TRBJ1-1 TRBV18 CASSPQREWNTEAFF
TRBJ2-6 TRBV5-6 CASSLQDLLSGANVLTF
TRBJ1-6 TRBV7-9 CASSLRDRGRNSPLHF
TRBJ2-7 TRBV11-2 CASSSGYEQYF
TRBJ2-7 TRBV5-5 CASSLEGAARENF
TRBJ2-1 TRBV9 CASSVGGRYNEQFF
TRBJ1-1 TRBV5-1 CASSLESGNTEAFF
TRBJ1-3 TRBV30 CAWSTGGSGNTIYF